This TCR beta chain is drawn from a study of blood T cell repertoires in COVID-19. Overall study context: Donors in the United States, Italy and Spain gave samples during acute or convalescent COVID-19.

In the authors' workflow: Nucleated cell number was recorded as an estimate derived from reference gene primer amplification. The data were produced by immunoSEQ multiplex PCR, yet TCRdb's version contains in-frame clones alone and is incomplete. V and J calls plus clone size are reproduced from that table; the DNA served to infer D and trimming. Among roughly 150,000 clones listed, approximately 85% were seen once. The germline V gene encodes CDR1 SGHDT and CDR2 YYEEEE. The CDR3 is 14 amino acids. V was trimmed by 0 bases and J by 5 bases, leaving 8 bases between them. The V and J genes are TRBV5-6 and TRBJ1-4, with TRBD1 as a possible D gene (6 bases). Sequencing was performed on peripheral blood. The source of this sequence is a man aged 50 to 60 with acute or convalescent COVID-19. CDR3 nucleotide sequence: TGTGCCAGCAGCTTGGGGGGGCTAAATGAAAAACTGTTTTTT. Translated: CASSLGGLNEKLFF.